The entry that follows covers one T cell receptor (beta chain) sequence. Methods used by the authors: Estimated nucleated cell counts came from reference gene primer amplification. Sequencing used immunoSEQ multiplex PCR; TCRdb keeps in-frame clones, though not all of them. D and trimming were read from the DNA, whereas the V and J calls and clone size are those reported in that table. The sample yields approximately 210,000 clones, around 89% seen once. This sample was included in a study of blood T cell repertoires in COVID-19. Study information: From the United States, Italy and Spain came samples of acute and convalescent COVID-19. The cDNA or gDNA used as material had been derived from T cells, B-cell-depleted T cells, or PBMCs.

Trimming left V 1 base short and J 8 bases short, with 11 bases between. Germline V gene data show CDR1 as SGHTA and CDR2 as FQGNSA. This CDR3 has 13 amino acids. The receptor comes from a man in his sixties or seventies with acute or convalescent COVID-19. Sequencing input: peripheral blood. The rearrangement joins TRBV7-2 to TRBJ1-2, with D perhaps TRBD1 (5 bases). The CDR3 sequence is CASSLVGRSGYTF. DNA of the CDR3: TGTGCCAGCAGCTTAGTGGGGCGGTCGGGCTACACCTTC.